Listed below are T cell receptor beta chains from one sample, sequenced in a study of beta chain features in type 1 diabetes. Using immunoSEQ multiplex PCR, the repertoire was profiled, and TCRdb retains in-frame clones only, with some absent. The sample has 500,000 to 650,000 clones, 9.5% to 15% seen once. Sample: naive CD4+ T cells from blood. These TCRs come from a man aged 30 to 45 with type 1 diabetes. Both conserved end residues are part of each CDR3. The order of the fields is CDR3 protein, CDR3 DNA, J gene, clone size, D gene, V gene. A D gene is named only where the DNA matches it firmly. Size is omitted from some rows. Given values are once, few, many or a class for expanded clones.

CASSPGGGSGGYTF,TGTGCCAGCTCACCTGGAGGGGGAAGCGGGGGCTACACCTTC,TRBJ1-2,NA,NA,TRBV18
CASSDPGQSPYEQYF,TGTGCCAGCAGCGACCCCGGACAGAGCCCCTACGAGCAGTACTTC,TRBJ2-7,NA,NA,TRBV27
CASTRTGREGRPQHF,TGTGCCAGCACCCGGACCGGACGGGAGGGACGGCCCCAGCATTTT,TRBJ1-5,NA,NA,TRBV2
CASSPATSGFTDTQYF,TGTGCCAGCAGCCCGGCGACTAGCGGGTTCACAGATACGCAGTATTTT,TRBJ2-3,NA,TRBD2,TRBV7-9
CASSRGLDRDTQYF,TGTGCCAGCAGTCGAGGACTAGACCGAGATACGCAGTATTTT,TRBJ2-3,few,TRBD2,TRBV7-7
CASSSSYRESYEQYF,TGCGCCAGCAGCTCATCCTACAGGGAATCCTACGAGCAGTACTTC,TRBJ2-7,NA,NA,TRBV5-1
CASTQQGPDYGYTF,TGTGCCAGCACCCAACAGGGTCCGGACTATGGCTACACCTTC,TRBJ1-2,NA,NA,TRBV2
CASSLGSGRTYF,TGTGCCAGCAGCTTAGGGTCGGGCAGGACCTATTTT,TRBJ1-3,NA,NA,TRBV11-2
CASSVAGAVTEAFF,TGTGCCAGCAGCGTAGCGGGGGCGGTTACTGAAGCTTTCTTT,TRBJ1-1,few,NA,TRBV9
CASSPGRGLDGYTF,TGTGCCAGCTCTCCTGGAAGGGGGCTGGATGGCTACACCTTC,TRBJ1-2,NA,TRBD1,TRBV18
CASSERQGSPSGANVLTF,TGTGCCAGCAGCGAGAGACAGGGATCCCCCTCTGGGGCCAACGTCCTGACTTTC,TRBJ2-6,few,TRBD1,TRBV9
CASSVSGGPQETQYF,TGTGCCAGCAGCGTGAGCGGGGGCCCTCAAGAGACCCAGTACTTC,TRBJ2-5,few,TRBD2,TRBV11-2
CASSPGQKEKLFF,TGTGCCAGCAGCCCGGGTCAGAAAGAAAAACTGTTTTTT,TRBJ1-4,few,NA,TRBV7-9
CASSLVPVGNIQYF,TGTGCCAGCAGCTTGGTCCCGGTTGGTAACATTCAGTACTTC,TRBJ2-4,few,NA,TRBV11-3
CASSETGSYEQYF,TGTGCCAGCTCAGAGACAGGCTCCTACGAGCAGTACTTC,TRBJ2-7,NA,NA,TRBV18
CASEPDRAGGYTF,TGTGCCAGCGAGCCCGACAGGGCGGGTGGCTACACCTTC,TRBJ1-2,NA,TRBD1,TRBV6-5
CASSLEASSNTEAFF,TGTGCCAGCAGTTTAGAGGCCAGTTCGAACACTGAAGCTTTCTTT,TRBJ1-1,NA,NA,TRBV27
CASVSQETQYF,TGTGCCAGCGTTAGCCAAGAGACCCAGTACTTC,TRBJ2-5,few,NA,TRBV2
CASTGGAADTQYF,TGTGCCAGCACCGGCGGGGCGGCAGATACGCAGTATTTT,TRBJ2-3,few,NA,TRBV9
CASSPPGLAGNTIYF,TGTGCCAGCAGTCCCCCGGGATTGGCTGGAAACACCATATATTTT,TRBJ1-3,NA,NA,TRBV7-9
CASSLGAEWNTEAFF,TGCGCCAGCAGCTTGGGTGCCGAGTGGAACACTGAAGCTTTCTTT,TRBJ1-1,once,NA,TRBV5-1
CASSYDPGQAYNEQFF,TGCGCCAGCAGCTACGACCCAGGACAGGCCTACAATGAGCAGTTCTTC,TRBJ2-1,few,TRBD1,TRBV5-1
CASSLGRDSNNEKLFF,TGTGCCAGCAGTTTGGGCCGGGACAGCAATAATGAAAAACTGTTTTTT,TRBJ1-4,few,TRBD1,TRBV28
CASSKRALRWRGDSPLHF,TGTGCCAGCAGCAAAAGGGCATTAAGGTGGAGGGGGGATTCACCCCTCCACTTT,TRBJ1-6,NA,NA,TRBV21-1
CATSRGSGTSGRLGEQYF,TGTGCCACCAGCAGAGGGTCCGGGACTAGCGGGAGGTTGGGCGAGCAGTACTTC,TRBJ2-7,NA,TRBD2,TRBV15
CASTGQVWNTEAFF,TGTGCCAGTACCGGACAGGTCTGGAACACTGAAGCTTTCTTT,TRBJ1-1,NA,TRBD1,TRBV19
CASSLPKGGGVDTQYF,TGCGCCAGCAGCCTCCCAAAGGGAGGGGGCGTAGATACGCAGTATTTT,TRBJ2-3,NA,NA,TRBV4-1
CASSLGTGTGTDTQYF,TGCGCCAGCAGCCTGGGGACAGGGACTGGCACAGATACGCAGTATTTT,TRBJ2-3,few,TRBD1,TRBV4-3
CASSQDARNTEAFF,TGCGCCAGCAGCCAAGATGCCAGGAACACTGAAGCTTTCTTT,TRBJ1-1,few,NA,TRBV4-3
CASSQVRASGVGDTQYF,TGCGCCAGCAGCCAAGTACGGGCTAGCGGGGTGGGAGATACGCAGTATTTT,TRBJ2-3,NA,TRBD2,TRBV4-1
CASTLVGEPYEQYF,TGTGCCAGCACTTTAGTAGGGGAACCCTACGAGCAGTACTTC,TRBJ2-7,NA,NA,TRBV28
CASSYTSVSRPLHF,TGTGCCAGCAGTTACACTTCAGTGTCCAGACCCCTCCACTTT,TRBJ1-6,NA,NA,TRBV6-5
CASSATQIEAFF,TGTGCCAGTAGTGCAACACAGATTGAAGCTTTCTTT,TRBJ1-1,NA,NA,TRBV19
CASSAYRDNQPQHF,TGTGCCAGCAGCGCCTACAGGGACAATCAGCCCCAGCATTTT,TRBJ1-5,once,NA,TRBV9
CASSPAWGSSYEQYF,TGTGCCAGCTCACCGGCCTGGGGATCCTCCTACGAGCAGTACTTC,TRBJ2-7,NA,NA,TRBV18
CAWSVFQGGNSPLHF,TGTGCCTGGAGTGTATTTCAGGGGGGGAATTCACCCCTCCACTTT,TRBJ1-6,NA,TRBD1,TRBV30
CASSTGYGTEAFF,TGTGCCAGCAGTACAGGGTACGGCACTGAAGCTTTCTTT,TRBJ1-1,NA,NA,TRBV25-1
CAWCGTANTEAFF,TGTGCCTGGTGCGGGACGGCGAACACTGAAGCTTTCTTT,TRBJ1-1,few,NA,TRBV30
CASNPKPGQLSSTDTQYF,TGCGCCAGCAACCCCAAGCCAGGACAACTATCTAGCACAGATACGCAGTATTTT,TRBJ2-3,NA,NA,TRBV4-1
CAWNGRGYHNEKLFF,TGTGCCTGGAATGGCCGGGGTTATCACAATGAAAAACTGTTTTTT,TRBJ1-4,NA,NA,TRBV30
CASSGFVAETQYF,TGTGCCAGCAGCGGGTTTGTCGCGGAGACCCAGTACTTC,TRBJ2-5,NA,NA,TRBV9
CASSFGSAQGSPLHF,TGTGCCAGCAGCTTCGGATCTGCCCAGGGGTCACCCCTCCACTTT,TRBJ1-6,few,NA,TRBV7-9
CASSSGQGRNQPQHF,TGTGCCAGCAGTTCTGGACAGGGGCGAAATCAGCCCCAGCATTTT,TRBJ1-5,NA,TRBD1,TRBV27
CASRTGIYYEQYF,TGTGCCAGCAGGACAGGGATCTACTACGAGCAGTACTTC,TRBJ2-7,few,TRBD1,TRBV28
CASSQDQTGGLGETQYF,TGCGCCAGCAGCCAAGATCAAACAGGGGGTTTGGGAGAGACCCAGTACTTC,TRBJ2-5,NA,TRBD1,TRBV4-3
CSGETGSSYNEQFF,TGCAGCGGTGAGACAGGGTCGTCCTACAATGAGCAGTTCTTC,TRBJ2-1,NA,TRBD1,TRBV29-1
CASSLHGIGQPQHF,TGTGCCAGCAGTTTACACGGCATTGGTCAGCCCCAGCATTTT,TRBJ1-5,NA,NA,TRBV27